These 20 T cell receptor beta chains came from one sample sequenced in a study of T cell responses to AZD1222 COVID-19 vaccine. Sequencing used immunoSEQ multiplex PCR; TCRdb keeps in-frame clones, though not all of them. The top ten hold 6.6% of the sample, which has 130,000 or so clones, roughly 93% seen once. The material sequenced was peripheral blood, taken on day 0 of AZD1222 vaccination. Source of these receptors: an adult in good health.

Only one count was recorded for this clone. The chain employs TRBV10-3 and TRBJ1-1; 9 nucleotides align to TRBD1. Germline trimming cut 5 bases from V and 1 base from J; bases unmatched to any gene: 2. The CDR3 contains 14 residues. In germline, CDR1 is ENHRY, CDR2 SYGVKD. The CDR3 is CAISQGQGNTEAFF. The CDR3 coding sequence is TGTGCCATCAGTCAGGGACAGGGGAACACTGAAGCTTTCTTT.

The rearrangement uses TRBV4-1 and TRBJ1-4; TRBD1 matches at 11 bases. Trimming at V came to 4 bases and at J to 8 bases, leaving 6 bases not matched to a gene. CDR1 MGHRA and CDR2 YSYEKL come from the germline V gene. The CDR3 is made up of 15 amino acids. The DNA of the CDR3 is TGCGCCAGCAGCCTTTTGGACAGGGGGCAGGAAAAACTGTTTTTT. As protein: CASSLLDRGQEKLFF.

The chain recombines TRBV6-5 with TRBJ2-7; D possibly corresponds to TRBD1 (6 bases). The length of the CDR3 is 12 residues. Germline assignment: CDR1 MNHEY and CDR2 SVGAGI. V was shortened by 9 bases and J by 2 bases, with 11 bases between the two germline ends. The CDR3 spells CASTDSPYEQYF. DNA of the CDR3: TGTGCCAGTACGGACAGTCCCTACGAGCAGTACTTC.

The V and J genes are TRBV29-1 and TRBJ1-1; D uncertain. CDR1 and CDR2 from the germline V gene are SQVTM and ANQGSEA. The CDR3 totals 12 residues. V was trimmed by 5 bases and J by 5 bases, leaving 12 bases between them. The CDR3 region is CSVSESGTEAFF. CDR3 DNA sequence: TGCAGCGTTTCAGAGTCCGGAACTGAAGCTTTCTTT. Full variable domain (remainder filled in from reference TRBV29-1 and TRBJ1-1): SAVISQKPSRDICQRGTSLTIQCQVDSQVTMMFWYRQQPGQSLTLIATANQGSEATYESGFVIDKFPISRPNLTFSTLTVSNMSPEDSSIYLCSVSESGTEAFFGQGTRLTVV.

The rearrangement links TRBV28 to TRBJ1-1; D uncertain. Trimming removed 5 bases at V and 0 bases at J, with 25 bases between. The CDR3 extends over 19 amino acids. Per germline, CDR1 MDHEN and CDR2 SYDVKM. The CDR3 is CASSLDLERERLVNTEAFF. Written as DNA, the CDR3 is TGTGCCAGCAGTCTTGACCTGGAAAGGGAACGGTTGGTGAACACTGAAGCTTTCTTT.

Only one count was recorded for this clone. Written as DNA, the CDR3 is TGTGCCAGCAGCCATCCTGGGACAGGAAAAGTATGGGAGCAGTACTTC. Its protein is CASSHPGTGKVWEQYF. The chain combines TRBV11-2 with TRBJ2-7, with 8 positions matching TRBD1. The junction had 16 bases not matched to a gene; V was cut back by 5 bases and J by 7 bases. The CDR3 is 16 residues long. Germline values: CDR1 SGHAT, CDR2 FQNNGV.

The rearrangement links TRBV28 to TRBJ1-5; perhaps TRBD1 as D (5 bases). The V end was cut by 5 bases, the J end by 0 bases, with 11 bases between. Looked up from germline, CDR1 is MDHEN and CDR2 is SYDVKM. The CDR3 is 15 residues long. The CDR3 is CASSPWDGSNQPQHF. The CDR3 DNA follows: TGTGCCAGCAGTCCATGGGACGGTAGCAATCAGCCCCAGCATTTT.

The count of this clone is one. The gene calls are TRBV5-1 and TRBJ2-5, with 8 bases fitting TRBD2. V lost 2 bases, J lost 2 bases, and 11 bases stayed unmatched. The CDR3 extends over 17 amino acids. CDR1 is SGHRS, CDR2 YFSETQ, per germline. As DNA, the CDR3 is TGCGCCAGCAGCTTATTCGGGGGGGCCGGTAGGCAAGAGACCCAGTACTTC. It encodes CASSLFGGAGRQETQYF.

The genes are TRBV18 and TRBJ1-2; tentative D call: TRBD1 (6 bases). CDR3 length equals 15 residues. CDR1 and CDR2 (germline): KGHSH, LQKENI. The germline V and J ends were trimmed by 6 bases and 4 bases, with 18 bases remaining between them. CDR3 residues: CASSPKVGGGYGYTF. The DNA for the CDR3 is TGTGCCAGCTCCCCGAAGGTGGGGGGCGGCTATGGCTACACCTTC.

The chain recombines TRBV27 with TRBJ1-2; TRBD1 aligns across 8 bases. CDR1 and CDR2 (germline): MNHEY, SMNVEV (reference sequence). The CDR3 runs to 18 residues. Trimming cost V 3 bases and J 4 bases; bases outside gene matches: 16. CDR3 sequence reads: CASSFNDRGLIFGYGYTF. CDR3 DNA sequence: TGTGCCAGCAGTTTCAATGACAGGGGTCTTATTTTTGGCTATGGCTACACCTTC.

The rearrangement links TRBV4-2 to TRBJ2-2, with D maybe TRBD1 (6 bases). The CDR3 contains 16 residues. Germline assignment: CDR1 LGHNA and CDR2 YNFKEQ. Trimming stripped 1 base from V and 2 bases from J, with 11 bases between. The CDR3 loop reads CASSQVLGGNTGELFF. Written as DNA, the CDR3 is TGTGCCAGCAGCCAAGTCCTAGGGGGAAACACCGGGGAGCTGTTTTTT.

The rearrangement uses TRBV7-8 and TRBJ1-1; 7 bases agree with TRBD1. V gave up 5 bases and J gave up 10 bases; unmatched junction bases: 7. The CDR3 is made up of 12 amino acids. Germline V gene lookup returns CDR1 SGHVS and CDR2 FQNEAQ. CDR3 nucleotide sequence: TGTGCCAGCAGCCCACAGGGGCTGGTAGCTTTCTTT. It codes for CASSPQGLVAFF.

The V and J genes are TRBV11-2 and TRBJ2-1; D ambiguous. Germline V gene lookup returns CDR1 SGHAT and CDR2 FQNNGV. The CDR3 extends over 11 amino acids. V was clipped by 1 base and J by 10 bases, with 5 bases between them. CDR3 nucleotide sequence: TGTGCCAGCAGCTTAGCTCTGGAGCAGTTCTTC. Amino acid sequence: CASSLALEQFF.

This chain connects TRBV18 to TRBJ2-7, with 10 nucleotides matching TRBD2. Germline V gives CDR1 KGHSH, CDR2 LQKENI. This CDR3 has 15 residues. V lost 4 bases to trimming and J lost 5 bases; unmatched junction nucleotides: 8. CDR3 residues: CASSLSGTSADEQYF. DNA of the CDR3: TGTGCCAGCTCACTGTCCGGGACTAGCGCCGACGAGCAGTACTTC.

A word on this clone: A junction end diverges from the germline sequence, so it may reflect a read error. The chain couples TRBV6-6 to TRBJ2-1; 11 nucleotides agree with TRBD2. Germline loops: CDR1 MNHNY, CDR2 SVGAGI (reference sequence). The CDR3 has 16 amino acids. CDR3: CAGSRLAGGSYNEQFF. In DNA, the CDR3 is TGTGCCGGCAGTCGCCTAGCGGGAGGTTCCTACAATGAGCAGTTCTTC.

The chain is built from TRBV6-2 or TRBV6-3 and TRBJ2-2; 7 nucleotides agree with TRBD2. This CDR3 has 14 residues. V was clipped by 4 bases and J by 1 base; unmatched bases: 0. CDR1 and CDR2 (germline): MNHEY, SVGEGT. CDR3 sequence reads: CASSSGGNTGELFF. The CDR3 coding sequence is TGTGCCAGCAGTTCGGGAGGGAACACCGGGGAGCTGTTTTTT.

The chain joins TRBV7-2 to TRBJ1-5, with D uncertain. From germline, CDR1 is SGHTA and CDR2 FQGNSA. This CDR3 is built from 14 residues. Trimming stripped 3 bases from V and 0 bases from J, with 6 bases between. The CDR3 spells CASSLTFSNQPQHF. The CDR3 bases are TGTGCCAGCAGCTTGACATTTAGCAATCAGCCCCAGCATTTT.

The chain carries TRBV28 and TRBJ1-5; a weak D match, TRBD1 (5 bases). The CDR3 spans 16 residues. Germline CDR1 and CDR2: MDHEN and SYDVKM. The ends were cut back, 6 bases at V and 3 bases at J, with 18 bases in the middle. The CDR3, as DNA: TGTGCCAGCAGCTCCTCAGGGTTGAGGGACAATCAGCCCCAGCATTTT. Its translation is CASSSSGLRDNQPQHF.

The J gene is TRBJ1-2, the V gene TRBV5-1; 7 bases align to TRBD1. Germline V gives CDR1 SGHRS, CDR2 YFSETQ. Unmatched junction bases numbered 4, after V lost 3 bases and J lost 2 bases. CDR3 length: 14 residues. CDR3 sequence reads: CASSYQGGNYGYTF. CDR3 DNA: TGCGCCAGCAGCTACCAGGGGGGGAACTATGGCTACACCTTC.

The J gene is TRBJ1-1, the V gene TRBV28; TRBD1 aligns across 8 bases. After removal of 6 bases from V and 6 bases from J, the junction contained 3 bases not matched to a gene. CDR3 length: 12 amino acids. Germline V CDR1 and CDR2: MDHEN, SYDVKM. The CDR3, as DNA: TGTGCCAGCAGACGGACAGGGCCTGAAGCTTTCTTT. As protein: CASRRTGPEAFF.